The sequence of this TCR beta chain was determined in a study of T cell responses to AZD1222 COVID-19 vaccine. V shed 5 bases and J 4 bases; nucleotides not matched to a gene: 2. The CDR3 contains 15 residues. The germline V gene has CDR1 SGHAT and CDR2 FQNNGV. Produced via immunoSEQ multiplex PCR; TCRdb's table is partial and in-frame only. The sample carries about 120,000 clones, under 90% recorded once. This TCR came from an adult in good health. The chain uses TRBV11-2 and TRBJ2-2; 12 bases are a match to TRBD2. The sequences come from peripheral blood, collected on day 0 of AZD1222 vaccination. The CDR3 region has the DNA TGTGCCAGCAGCCGGACTAGCGGGGCCACCGGGGAGCTGTTTTTT. It encodes CASSRTSGATGELFF. The full variable domain, completed using reference TRBV11-2 and TRBJ2-2, is EAGVAQSPRYKIIEKRQSVAFWCNPISGHATLYWYQQILGQGPKLLIQFQNNGVVDDSQLPKDRFSAERLKGVDSTLKIQPAKLEDSAVYLCASSRTSGATGELFFGEGSRLTVL.